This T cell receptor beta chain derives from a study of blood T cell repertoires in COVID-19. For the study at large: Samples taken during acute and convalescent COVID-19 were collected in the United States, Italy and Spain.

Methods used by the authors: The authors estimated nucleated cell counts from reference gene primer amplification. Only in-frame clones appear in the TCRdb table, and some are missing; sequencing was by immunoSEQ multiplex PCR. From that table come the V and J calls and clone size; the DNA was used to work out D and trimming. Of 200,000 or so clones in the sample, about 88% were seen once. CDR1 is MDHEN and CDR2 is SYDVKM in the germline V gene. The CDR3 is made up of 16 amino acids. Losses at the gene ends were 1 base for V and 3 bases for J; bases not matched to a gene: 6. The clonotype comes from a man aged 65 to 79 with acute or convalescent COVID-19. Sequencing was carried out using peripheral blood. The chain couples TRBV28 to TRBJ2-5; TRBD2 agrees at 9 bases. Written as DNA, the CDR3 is TGTGCCAGCAGTTTATTCACTAGCGGGTTTGAAGAGACCCAGTACTTC. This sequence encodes CASSLFTSGFEETQYF.